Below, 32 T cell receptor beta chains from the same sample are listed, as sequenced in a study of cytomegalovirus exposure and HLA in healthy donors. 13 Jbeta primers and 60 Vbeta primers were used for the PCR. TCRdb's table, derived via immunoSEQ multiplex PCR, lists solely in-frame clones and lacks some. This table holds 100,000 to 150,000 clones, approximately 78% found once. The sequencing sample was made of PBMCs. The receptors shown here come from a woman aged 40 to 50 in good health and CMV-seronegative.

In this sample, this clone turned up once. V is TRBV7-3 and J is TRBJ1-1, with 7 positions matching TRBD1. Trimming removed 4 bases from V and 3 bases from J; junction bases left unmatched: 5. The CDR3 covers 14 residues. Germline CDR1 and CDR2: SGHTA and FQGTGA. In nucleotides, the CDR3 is TGTGCCAGCAGCTCCAGACAGGGAGACACTGAAGCTTTCTTT. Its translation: CASSSRQGDTEAFF.

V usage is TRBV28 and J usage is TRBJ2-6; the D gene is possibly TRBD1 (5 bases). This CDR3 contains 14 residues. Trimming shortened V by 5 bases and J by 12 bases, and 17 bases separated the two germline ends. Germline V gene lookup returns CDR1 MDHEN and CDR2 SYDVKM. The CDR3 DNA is TGTGCCAGCAGTGGTGGCAGGGTTTCACTCGTCCTGACTTTC. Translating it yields CASSGGRVSLVLTF.

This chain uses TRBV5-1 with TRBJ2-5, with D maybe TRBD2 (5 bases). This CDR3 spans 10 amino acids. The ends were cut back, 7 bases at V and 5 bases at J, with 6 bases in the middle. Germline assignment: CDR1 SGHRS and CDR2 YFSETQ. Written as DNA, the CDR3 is TGCGCCAGCCGCGGGGAGACCCAGTACTTC. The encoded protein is CASRGETQYF.

The CDR3 nucleotides read TGTGCCAGCAGTAGACAGGGTAGTGATTCACCCCTCCACTTT. Its translation: CASSRQGSDSPLHF. The chain uses TRBV6-1 and TRBJ1-6, with TRBD1 matching 7 bases. The V and J ends lost 5 bases and 8 bases, in that order; junction bases with no gene match: 6. CDR1 and CDR2 from the germline V gene are MNHNS and SASEGT. The CDR3 covers 14 residues.

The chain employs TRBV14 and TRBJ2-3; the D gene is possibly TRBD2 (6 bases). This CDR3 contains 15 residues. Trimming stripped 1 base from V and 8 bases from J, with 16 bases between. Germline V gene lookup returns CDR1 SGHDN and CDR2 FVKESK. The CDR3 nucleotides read TGTGCCAGCAGCCAAGGGCGGGGCTTAGGGAGTACGCAGTATTTT. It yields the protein CASSQGRGLGSTQYF.

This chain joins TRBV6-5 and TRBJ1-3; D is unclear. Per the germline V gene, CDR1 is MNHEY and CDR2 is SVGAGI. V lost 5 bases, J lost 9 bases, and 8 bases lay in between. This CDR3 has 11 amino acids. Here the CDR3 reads CASSEGGTIYF. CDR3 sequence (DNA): TGTGCCAGCAGTGAGGGCGGCACCATATATTTT.

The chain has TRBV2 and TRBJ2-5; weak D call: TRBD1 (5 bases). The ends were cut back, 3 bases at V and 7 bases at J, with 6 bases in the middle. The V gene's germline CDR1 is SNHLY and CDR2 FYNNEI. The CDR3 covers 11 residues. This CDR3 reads CASSDRGTQYF. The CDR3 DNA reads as TGTGCCAGCAGTGATAGGGGGACCCAGTACTTC.

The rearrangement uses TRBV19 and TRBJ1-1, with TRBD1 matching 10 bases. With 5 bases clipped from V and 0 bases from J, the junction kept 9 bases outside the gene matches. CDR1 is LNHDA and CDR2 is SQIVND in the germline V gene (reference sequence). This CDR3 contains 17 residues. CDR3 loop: CASSPGTGVWVNTEAFF. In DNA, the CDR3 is TGTGCCAGTAGTCCAGGGACAGGGGTTTGGGTGAACACTGAAGCTTTCTTT.

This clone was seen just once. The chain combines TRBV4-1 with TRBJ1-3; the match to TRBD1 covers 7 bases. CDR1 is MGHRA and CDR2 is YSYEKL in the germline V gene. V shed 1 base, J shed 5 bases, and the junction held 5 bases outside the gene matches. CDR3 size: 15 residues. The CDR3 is CASSQVDRERNTIYF. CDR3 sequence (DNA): TGCGCCAGCAGCCAAGTTGACAGGGAAAGAAACACCATATATTTT.

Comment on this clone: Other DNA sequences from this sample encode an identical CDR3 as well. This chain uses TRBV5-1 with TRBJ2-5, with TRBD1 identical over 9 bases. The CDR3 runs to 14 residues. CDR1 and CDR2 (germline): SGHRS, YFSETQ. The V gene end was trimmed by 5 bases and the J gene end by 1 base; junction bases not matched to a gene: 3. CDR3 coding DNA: TGCGCCAGCAGTCCGACAGGGGGCCAAGAGACCCAGTACTTC. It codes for CASSPTGGQETQYF. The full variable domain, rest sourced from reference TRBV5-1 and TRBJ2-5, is KAGVTQTPRYLIKTRGQQVTLSCSPISGHRSVSWYQQTPGQGLQFLFEYFSETQRNKGNFPGRFSGRQFSNSRSEMNVSTLELGDSALYLCASSPTGGQETQYFGPGTRLLVL.

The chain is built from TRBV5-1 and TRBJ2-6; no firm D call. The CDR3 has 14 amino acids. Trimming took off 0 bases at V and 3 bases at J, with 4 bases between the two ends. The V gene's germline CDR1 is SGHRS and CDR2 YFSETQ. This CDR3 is CASSLGHGANVLTF. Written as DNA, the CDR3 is TGCGCCAGCAGCTTGGGGCATGGGGCCAACGTCCTGACTTTC.

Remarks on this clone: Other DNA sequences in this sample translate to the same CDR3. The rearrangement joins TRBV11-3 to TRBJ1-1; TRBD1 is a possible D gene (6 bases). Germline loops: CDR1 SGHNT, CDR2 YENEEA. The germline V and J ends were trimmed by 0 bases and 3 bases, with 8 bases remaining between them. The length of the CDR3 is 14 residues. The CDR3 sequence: CASSLEGADTEAFF. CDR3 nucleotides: TGTGCCAGCAGCTTAGAGGGGGCCGACACTGAAGCTTTCTTT.

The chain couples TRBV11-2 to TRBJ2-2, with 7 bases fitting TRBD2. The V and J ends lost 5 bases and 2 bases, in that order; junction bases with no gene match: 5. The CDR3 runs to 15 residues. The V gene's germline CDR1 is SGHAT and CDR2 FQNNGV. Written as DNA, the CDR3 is TGTGCCAGCAGCAAAGCGGGACGAAACACCGGGGAGCTGTTTTTT. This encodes CASSKAGRNTGELFF.

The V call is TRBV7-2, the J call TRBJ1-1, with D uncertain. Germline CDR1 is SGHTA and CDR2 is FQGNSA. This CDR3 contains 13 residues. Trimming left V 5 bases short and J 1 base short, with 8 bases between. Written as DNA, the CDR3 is TGTGCCAGCAGCATCACGCGGAACACTGAAGCTTTCTTT. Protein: CASSITRNTEAFF.

The CDR3 is CASSAGQGITQPQHF. The CDR3 DNA reads TGTGCCAGCAGCGCGGGACAGGGTATCACCCAGCCCCAGCATTTT. The chain couples TRBV9 to TRBJ1-5; 9 nucleotides align to TRBD1. The CDR3 extends over 15 amino acids. The junction had 8 bases not matched to a gene; V was cut back by 3 bases and J by 7 bases. Per germline, CDR1 SGDLS and CDR2 YYNGEE.

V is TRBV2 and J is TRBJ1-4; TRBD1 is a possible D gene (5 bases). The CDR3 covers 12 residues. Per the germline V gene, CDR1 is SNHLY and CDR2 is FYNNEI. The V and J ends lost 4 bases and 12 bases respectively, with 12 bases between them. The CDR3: CASSGSGGELFF. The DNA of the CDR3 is TGTGCCAGCAGTGGCAGCGGGGGGGAACTGTTTTTT.

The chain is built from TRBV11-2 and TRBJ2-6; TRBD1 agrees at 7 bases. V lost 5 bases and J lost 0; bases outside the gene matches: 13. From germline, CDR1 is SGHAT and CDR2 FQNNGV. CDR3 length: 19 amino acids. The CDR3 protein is CASSVRGQATNSGANVLTF. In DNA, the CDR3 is TGTGCCAGCAGCGTAAGAGGACAGGCCACCAACTCTGGGGCCAACGTCCTGACTTTC.

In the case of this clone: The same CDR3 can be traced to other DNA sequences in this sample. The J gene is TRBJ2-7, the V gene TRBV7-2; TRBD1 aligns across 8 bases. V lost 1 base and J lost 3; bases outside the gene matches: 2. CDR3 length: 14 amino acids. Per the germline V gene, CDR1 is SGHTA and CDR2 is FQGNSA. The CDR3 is CASSLDRGNYEQYF. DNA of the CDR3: TGTGCCAGCAGCTTAGACAGGGGGAACTACGAGCAGTACTTC.

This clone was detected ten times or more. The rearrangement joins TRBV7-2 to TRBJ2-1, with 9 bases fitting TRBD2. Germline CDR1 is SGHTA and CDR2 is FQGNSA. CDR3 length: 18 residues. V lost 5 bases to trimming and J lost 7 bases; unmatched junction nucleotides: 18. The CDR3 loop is CASSLDQFGTSGQNEQFF. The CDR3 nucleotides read TGTGCCAGCAGCCTAGACCAATTTGGAACTAGCGGGCAGAATGAGCAGTTCTTC. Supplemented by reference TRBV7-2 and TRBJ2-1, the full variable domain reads GAGVSQSPSNKVTEKGKDVELRCDPISGHTALYWYRQSLGQGLEFLIYFQGNSAPDKSGLPSDRFSAERTGGSVSTLTIQRTQQEDSAVYLCASSLDQFGTSGQNEQFFGPGTRLTVL.

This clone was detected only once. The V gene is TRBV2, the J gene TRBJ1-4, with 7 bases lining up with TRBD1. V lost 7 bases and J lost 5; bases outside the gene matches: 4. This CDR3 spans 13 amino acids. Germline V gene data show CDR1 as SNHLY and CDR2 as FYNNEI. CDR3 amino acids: CASKYRGNEKLFF. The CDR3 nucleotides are TGTGCCAGCAAATACAGGGGAAATGAAAAACTGTTTTTT.

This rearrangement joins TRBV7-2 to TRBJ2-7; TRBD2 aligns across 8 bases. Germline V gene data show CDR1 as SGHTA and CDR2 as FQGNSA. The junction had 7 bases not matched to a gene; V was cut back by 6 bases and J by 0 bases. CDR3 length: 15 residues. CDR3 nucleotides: TGTGCCAGCAGGGGACCGGGAGGGCCCTCCTACGAGCAGTACTTC. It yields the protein CASRGPGGPSYEQYF.

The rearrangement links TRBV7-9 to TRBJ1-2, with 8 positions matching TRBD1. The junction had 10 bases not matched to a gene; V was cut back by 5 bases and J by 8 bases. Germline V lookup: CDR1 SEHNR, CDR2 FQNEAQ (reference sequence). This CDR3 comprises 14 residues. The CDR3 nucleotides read TGTGCCAGCAGCAAAAATACAGGGGGACGGGGCTACACCTTC. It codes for CASSKNTGGRGYTF.

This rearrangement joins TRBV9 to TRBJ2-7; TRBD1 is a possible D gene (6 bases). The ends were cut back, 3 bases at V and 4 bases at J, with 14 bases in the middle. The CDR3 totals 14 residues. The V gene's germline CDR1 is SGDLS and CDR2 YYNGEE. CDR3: CASSGRTEGYEQYF. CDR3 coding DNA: TGTGCCAGCAGCGGGCGGACAGAGGGGTACGAGCAGTACTTC.

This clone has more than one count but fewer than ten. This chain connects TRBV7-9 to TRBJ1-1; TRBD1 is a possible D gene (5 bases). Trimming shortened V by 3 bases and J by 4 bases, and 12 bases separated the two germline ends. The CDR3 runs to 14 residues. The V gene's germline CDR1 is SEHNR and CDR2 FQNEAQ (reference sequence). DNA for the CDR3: TGTGCCAGCAGCTTGAGCGGGGGTCTCACTGAAGCTTTCTTT. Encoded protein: CASSLSGGLTEAFF.

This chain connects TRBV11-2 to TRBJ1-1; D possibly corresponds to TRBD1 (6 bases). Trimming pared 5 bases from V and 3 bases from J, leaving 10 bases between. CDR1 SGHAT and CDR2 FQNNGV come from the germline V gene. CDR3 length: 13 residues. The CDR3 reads CASSGYRDTEAFF. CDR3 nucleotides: TGTGCCAGCAGCGGGTACAGGGACACTGAAGCTTTCTTT.

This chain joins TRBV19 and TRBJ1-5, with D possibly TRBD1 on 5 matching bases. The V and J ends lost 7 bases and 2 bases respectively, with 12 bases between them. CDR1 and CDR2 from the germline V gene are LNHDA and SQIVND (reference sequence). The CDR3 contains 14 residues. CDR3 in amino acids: CASISDKGNQPQHF. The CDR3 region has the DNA TGTGCCAGTATTTCGGACAAAGGCAATCAGCCCCAGCATTTT. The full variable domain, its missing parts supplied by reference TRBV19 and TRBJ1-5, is DGGITQSPKYLFRKEGQNVTLSCEQNLNHDAMYWYRQDPGQGLRLIYYSQIVNDFQKGDIAEGYSVSREKKESFPLTVTSAQKNPTAFYLCASISDKGNQPQHFGDGTRLSIL.

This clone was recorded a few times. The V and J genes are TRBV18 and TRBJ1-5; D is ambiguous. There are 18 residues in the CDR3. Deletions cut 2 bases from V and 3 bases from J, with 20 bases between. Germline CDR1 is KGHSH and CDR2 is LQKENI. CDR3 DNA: TGTGCCAGCTCACCAAAGGATTCGGGGTCTCGGGACAATCAGCCCCAGCATTTT. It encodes CASSPKDSGSRDNQPQHF.

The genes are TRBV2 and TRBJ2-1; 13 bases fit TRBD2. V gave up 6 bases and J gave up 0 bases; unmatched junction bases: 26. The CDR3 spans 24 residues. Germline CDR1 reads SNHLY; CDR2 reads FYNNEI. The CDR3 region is CASRDNRDRGKLAGGTSSYNEQFF. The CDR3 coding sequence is TGTGCCAGCAGAGATAACCGGGACAGGGGGAAACTAGCGGGAGGGACGAGCTCCTACAATGAGCAGTTCTTC.

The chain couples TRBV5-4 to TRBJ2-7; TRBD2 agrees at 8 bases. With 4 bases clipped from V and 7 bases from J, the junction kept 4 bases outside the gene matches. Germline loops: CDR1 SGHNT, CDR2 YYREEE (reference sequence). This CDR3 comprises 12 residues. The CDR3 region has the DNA TGTGCCAGCAGCGGGGGACTAGGAGAGCAGTACTTC. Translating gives CASSGGLGEQYF.

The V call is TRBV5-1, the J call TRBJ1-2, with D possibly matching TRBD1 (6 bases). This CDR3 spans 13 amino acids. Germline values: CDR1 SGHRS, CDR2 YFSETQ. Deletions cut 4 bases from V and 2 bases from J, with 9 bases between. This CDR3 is CASSVGQNYGYTF. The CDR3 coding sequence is TGCGCCAGCAGCGTAGGACAGAACTATGGCTACACCTTC.

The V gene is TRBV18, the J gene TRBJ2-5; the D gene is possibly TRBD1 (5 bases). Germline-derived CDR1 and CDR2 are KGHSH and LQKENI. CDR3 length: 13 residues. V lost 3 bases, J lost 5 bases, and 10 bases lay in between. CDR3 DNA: TGTGCCAGCTCACCTTTTGGGGCGGAGACCCAGTACTTC. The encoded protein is CASSPFGAETQYF.

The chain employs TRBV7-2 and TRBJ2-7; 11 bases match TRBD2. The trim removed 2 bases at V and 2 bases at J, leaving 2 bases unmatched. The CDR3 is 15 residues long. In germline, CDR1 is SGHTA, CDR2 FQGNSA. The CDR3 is CASSLLAGGAYEQYF. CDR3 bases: TGTGCCAGCAGCTTACTAGCGGGGGGTGCCTACGAGCAGTACTTC.